These 17 T cell receptor beta chains were sequenced from one sample in a study of T cell responses to AZD1222 COVID-19 vaccine. Libraries were prepared by immunoSEQ multiplex PCR; TCRdb keeps only in-frame clonotypes and omits some of them. The sample consists of some 89,000 clones, over 85% of them appearing once. The input for sequencing was peripheral blood, taken on day 0 of AZD1222 vaccination. These receptors were taken from an adult in good health.

A few counts support this clone. This chain uses TRBV18 with TRBJ1-1, with D possibly being TRBD1 (5 bases). Trimming took off 7 bases at V and 0 bases at J, with 18 bases between the two ends. The CDR3 extends over 16 amino acids. CDR1 and CDR2 (germline): KGHSH, LQKENI. The CDR3 protein is CASLPPARDVNTEAFF. The CDR3 DNA reads as TGTGCCAGCTTGCCGCCGGCCAGGGACGTGAACACTGAAGCTTTCTTT.

V is TRBV2 and J is TRBJ2-7; TRBD1 matches 7 bases. The CDR3 is made up of 14 amino acids. Germline CDR1 and CDR2: SNHLY and FYNNEI. With 5 bases clipped from V and 5 bases from J, the junction kept 9 bases outside the gene matches. The CDR3 sequence is CASSPGGNKNEQYF. The CDR3 nucleotides are TGTGCCAGCAGTCCAGGGGGTAACAAAAACGAGCAGTACTTC. Full variable domain (rest looked up from reference TRBV2 and TRBJ2-7): EPEVTQTPSHQVTQMGQEVILRCVPISNHLYFYWYRQILGQKVEFLVSFYNNEISEKSEIFDDQFSVERPDGSNFTLKIRSTKLEDSAMYFCASSPGGNKNEQYFGPGTRLTVT.

The genes are TRBV14 and TRBJ2-3; perhaps D is TRBD1 or TRBD2 (5 bases each). The CDR3 totals 16 residues. Trimming took 6 bases from V and 1 from J, leaving 17 bases between them. Germline loops: CDR1 SGHDN, CDR2 FVKESK. CDR3 amino acids: CASSRGTGSGTDTQYF. Written as DNA, the CDR3 is TGTGCCAGCAGTCGGGGTACAGGTAGCGGCACAGATACGCAGTATTTT.

This sequence joins TRBV5-1 and TRBJ2-7; the D gene is possibly TRBD2 (5 bases). The V gene lost 0 bases and the J gene lost 4 bases, with 17 bases spanning the gap. Germline CDR1 reads SGHRS; CDR2 reads YFSETQ. This CDR3 comprises 16 residues. In DNA, the CDR3 is TGCGCCAGCAGCTTGGGCTCCGTAACTAGTGGGTACGAGCAGTACTTC. This gives the protein CASSLGSVTSGYEQYF.

The chain combines TRBV30 with TRBJ2-2; 7 bases are a match to TRBD2. The germline V gene has CDR1 GTSNPN and CDR2 SVGIG (reference sequence). V was clipped by 3 bases and J by 7 bases; unmatched bases: 8. This CDR3 is 14 amino acids long. CDR3 sequence: CAWRGGLADGELFF. Written as DNA, the CDR3 is TGTGCCTGGAGGGGAGGGCTAGCGGACGGGGAGCTGTTTTTT.

The chain recombines TRBV7-9 with TRBJ1-2, with TRBD1 identical over 11 bases. This CDR3 is built from 16 residues. CDR1 is SEHNR and CDR2 is FQNEAQ in the germline V gene (reference sequence). Trimming cost V 6 bases and J 0 bases; bases outside gene matches: 6. CDR3 DNA sequence: TGTGCCAGCAGTAGGACAGGGGGCCATACTAACTATGGCTACACCTTC. Its protein product is CASSRTGGHTNYGYTF.

This sequence joins TRBV19 and TRBJ1-1, with 7 bases matching TRBD1. Germline assignment: CDR1 LNHDA and CDR2 SQIVND (reference sequence). CDR3 length: 16 residues. V lost 3 bases and J lost 0; bases outside the gene matches: 7. The CDR3 loop reads CASSIGQGGVNTEAFF. The CDR3 DNA sequence: TGTGCCAGTAGTATCGGGCAGGGGGGAGTGAACACTGAAGCTTTCTTT.

The chain joins TRBV9 to TRBJ1-4, with D possibly matching TRBD1 (6 bases). The germline V gene has CDR1 SGDLS and CDR2 YYNGEE. The CDR3 spans 15 residues. V was cut by 3 bases and J by 3 bases, with 12 bases left in between. In DNA, the CDR3 is TGTGCCAGCAGCGATGGACAGTCGGCTAATGAAAAACTGTTTTTT. It yields the protein CASSDGQSANEKLFF.

This chain joins TRBV5-1 and TRBJ2-7, with TRBD1 matching 10 bases. V lost 4 bases, J lost 8 bases, and 9 bases stayed unmatched. The CDR3 has 14 amino acids. Germline V gene data show CDR1 as SGHRS and CDR2 as YFSETQ. CDR3 region: CASSLRTGGTQQYF. Written as DNA, the CDR3 is TGCGCCAGCAGCCTAAGGACAGGGGGGACGCAGCAGTACTTC.

The V call is TRBV6-5, the J call TRBJ1-5; D perhaps matches TRBD1 (6 bases). The CDR3 consists of 13 residues. Looked up from germline, CDR1 is MNHEY and CDR2 is SVGAGI. The ends were cut back, 4 bases at V and 7 bases at J, with 11 bases in the middle. The DNA for the CDR3 is TGTGCCAGCAGTTCCTACGACAGGCAGCCCCAGCATTTT. As protein: CASSSYDRQPQHF.

The rearrangement uses TRBV4-1 and TRBJ2-3; 8 nucleotides agree with TRBD1. CDR1 and CDR2 from the germline V gene are MGHRA and YSYEKL. The CDR3 is 17 residues long. V lost 3 bases, J lost 0 bases, and 8 bases stayed unmatched. In DNA, the CDR3 is TGCGCCAGCAGCCAGCCCCCGGGACAGGTTAGCACAGATACGCAGTATTTT. Its translation: CASSQPPGQVSTDTQYF.

The genes are TRBV5-4 and TRBJ1-2; possible D gene TRBD1, 6 bases. Trimming stripped 4 bases from V and 7 bases from J, with 20 bases between. This CDR3 has 15 amino acids. CDR1 is SGHNT and CDR2 is YYREEE in the germline V gene (reference sequence). The CDR3 is CASSTRWTEATGYTF. In nucleotides, the CDR3 is TGTGCCAGCAGCACTAGGTGGACAGAGGCAACTGGCTACACCTTC.

The chain joins TRBV6-1 to TRBJ1-2; D call uncertain. The CDR3 spans 15 residues. V was trimmed by 1 base and J by 0 bases, leaving 9 bases between them. Germline V CDR1 and CDR2: MNHNS, SASEGT. This CDR3 reads CASSEVAGANYGYTF. CDR3 in DNA: TGTGCCAGCAGTGAAGTGGCAGGAGCTAACTATGGCTACACCTTC.

The genes are TRBV5-1 and TRBJ1-2, with D possibly being TRBD1 (6 bases). This CDR3 spans 16 amino acids. With 3 bases removed from V and 3 bases from J, the gap between germline ends came to 18 bases. Germline CDR1 SGHRS, CDR2 YFSETQ. CDR3 coding DNA: TGCGCCAGCAGCTCGAGAGGGGGGCCATCGGACTATGGCTACACCTTC. As protein: CASSSRGGPSDYGYTF. Supplemented by reference TRBV5-1 and TRBJ1-2, the full variable domain reads KAGVTQTPRYLIKTRGQQVTLSCSPISGHRSVSWYQQTPGQGLQFLFEYFSETQRNKGNFPGRFSGRQFSNSRSEMNVSTLELGDSALYLCASSSRGGPSDYGYTFGSGTRLTVV.

The V call is TRBV11-2, the J call TRBJ2-5; 7 bases match TRBD1. V trimming: 4 bases; J trimming: 5 bases; junction bases outside the gene matches: 10. This CDR3 is built from 15 residues. The V gene's germline CDR1 is SGHAT and CDR2 FQNNGV. The CDR3 DNA reads as TGTGCCAGCAGCTACGGACAGGATCGAGGGGAGACCCAGTACTTC. Residues: CASSYGQDRGETQYF.

This clone was counted a single time. V is TRBV6-2 or TRBV6-3 and J is TRBJ2-3; D unclear. Per the germline V gene, CDR1 is MNHEY and CDR2 is SVGEGT. V was cut by 5 bases and J by 6 bases, with 15 bases left in between. There are 14 residues in the CDR3. The CDR3: CASSPSGRADTQYF. In nucleotides, the CDR3 is TGTGCCAGCAGTCCCTCAGGAAGGGCGGATACGCAGTATTTT.

This chain uses TRBV28 with TRBJ1-2; the match to TRBD1 covers 8 bases. The trim removed 5 bases at V and 8 bases at J, leaving 10 bases unmatched. This CDR3 contains 14 residues. The germline CDR1 and CDR2 sequences are MDHEN and SYDVKM. CDR3 sequence reads: CASSTSDRVGGYTF. The CDR3 DNA reads TGTGCCAGCAGTACCTCGGACAGGGTGGGAGGCTACACCTTC.